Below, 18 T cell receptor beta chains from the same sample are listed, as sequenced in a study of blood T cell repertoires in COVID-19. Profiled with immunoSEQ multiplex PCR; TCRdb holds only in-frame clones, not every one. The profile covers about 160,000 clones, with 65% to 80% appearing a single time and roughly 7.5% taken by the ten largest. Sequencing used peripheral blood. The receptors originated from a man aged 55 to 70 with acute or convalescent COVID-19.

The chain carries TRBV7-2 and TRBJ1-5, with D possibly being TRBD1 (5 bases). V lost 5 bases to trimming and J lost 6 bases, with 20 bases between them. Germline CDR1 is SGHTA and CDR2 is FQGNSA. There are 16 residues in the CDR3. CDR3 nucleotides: TGTGCCAGCAGCCTCCTGTGGGGGGAAAAGGGTCAGCCCCAGCATTTT. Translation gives CASSLLWGEKGQPQHF.

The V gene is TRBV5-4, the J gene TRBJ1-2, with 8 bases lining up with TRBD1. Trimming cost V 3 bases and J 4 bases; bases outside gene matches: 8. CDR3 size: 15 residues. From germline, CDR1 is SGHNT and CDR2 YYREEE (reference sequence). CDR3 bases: TGTGCCAGCAGCTCGGGACAGGTGCCCCTCTATGGCTACACCTTC. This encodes CASSSGQVPLYGYTF.

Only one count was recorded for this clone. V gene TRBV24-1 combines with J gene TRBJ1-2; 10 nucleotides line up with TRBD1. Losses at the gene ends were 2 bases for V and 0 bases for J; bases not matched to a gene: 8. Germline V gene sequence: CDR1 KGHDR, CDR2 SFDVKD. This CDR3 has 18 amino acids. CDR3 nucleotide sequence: TGTGCCACCAGTGATTCACCTAAGACAGGGGGCGCTAACTATGGCTACACCTTC. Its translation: CATSDSPKTGGANYGYTF.

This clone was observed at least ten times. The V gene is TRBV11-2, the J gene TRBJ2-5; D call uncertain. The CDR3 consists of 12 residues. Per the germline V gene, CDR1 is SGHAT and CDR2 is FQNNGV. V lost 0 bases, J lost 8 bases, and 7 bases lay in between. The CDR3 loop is CASSLDRDTQYF. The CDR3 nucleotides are TGTGCCAGCAGCTTAGACCGCGATACCCAGTACTTC.

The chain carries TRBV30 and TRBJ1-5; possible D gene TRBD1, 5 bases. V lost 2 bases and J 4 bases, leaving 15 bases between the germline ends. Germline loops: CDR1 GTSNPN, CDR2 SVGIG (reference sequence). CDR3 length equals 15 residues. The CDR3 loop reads CAWSHDPGGNQPQHF. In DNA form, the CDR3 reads TGTGCCTGGAGTCATGACCCGGGGGGAAATCAGCCCCAGCATTTT.

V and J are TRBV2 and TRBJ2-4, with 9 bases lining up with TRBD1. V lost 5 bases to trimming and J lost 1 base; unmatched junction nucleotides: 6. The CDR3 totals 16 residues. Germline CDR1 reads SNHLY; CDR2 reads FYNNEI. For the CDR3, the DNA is TGTGCCAGCAGTCACAGGGGGCGGGAGGCCAAAAACATTCAGTACTTC. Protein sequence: CASSHRGREAKNIQYF. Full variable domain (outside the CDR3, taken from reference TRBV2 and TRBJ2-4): EPEVTQTPSHQVTQMGQEVILRCVPISNHLYFYWYRQILGQKVEFLVSFYNNEISEKSEIFDDQFSVERPDGSNFTLKIRSTKLEDSAMYFCASSHRGREAKNIQYFGAGTRLSVL.

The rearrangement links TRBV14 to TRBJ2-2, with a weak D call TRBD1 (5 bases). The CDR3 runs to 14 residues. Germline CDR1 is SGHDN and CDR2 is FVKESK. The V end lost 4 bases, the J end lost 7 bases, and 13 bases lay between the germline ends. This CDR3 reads CASSRQTFGGELFF. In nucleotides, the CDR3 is TGTGCCAGCAGCCGACAGACTTTCGGCGGGGAGCTGTTTTTT. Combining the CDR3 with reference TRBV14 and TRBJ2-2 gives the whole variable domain EAGVTQFPSHSVIEKGQTVTLRCDPISGHDNLYWYRRVMGKEIKFLLHFVKESKQDESGMPNNRFLAERTGGTYSTLKVQPAELEDSGVYFCASSRQTFGGELFFGEGSRLTVL.

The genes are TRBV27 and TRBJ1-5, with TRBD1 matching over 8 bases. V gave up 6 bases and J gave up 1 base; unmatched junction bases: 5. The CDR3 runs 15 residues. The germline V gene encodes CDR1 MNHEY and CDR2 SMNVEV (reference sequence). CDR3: CASSQGAGSNQPQHF. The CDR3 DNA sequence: TGTGCCAGCAGCCAGGGGGCAGGGAGCAATCAGCCCCAGCATTTT.

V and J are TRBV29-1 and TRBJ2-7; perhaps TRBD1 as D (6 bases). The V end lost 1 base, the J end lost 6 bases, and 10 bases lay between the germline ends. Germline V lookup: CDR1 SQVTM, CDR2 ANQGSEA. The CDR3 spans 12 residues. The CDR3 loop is CSVEARGFEQYF. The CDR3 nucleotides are TGCAGCGTTGAAGCCAGGGGTTTCGAGCAGTACTTC.

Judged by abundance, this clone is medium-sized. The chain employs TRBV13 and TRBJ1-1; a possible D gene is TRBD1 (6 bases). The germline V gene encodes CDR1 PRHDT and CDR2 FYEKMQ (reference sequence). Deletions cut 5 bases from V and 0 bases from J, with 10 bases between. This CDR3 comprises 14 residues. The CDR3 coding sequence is TGTGCCAGCAGCCAAGGGGGGGTGAACACTGAAGCTTTCTTT. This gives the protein CASSQGGVNTEAFF. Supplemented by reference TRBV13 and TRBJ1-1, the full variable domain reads AAGVIQSPRHLIKEKRETATLKCYPIPRHDTVYWYQQGPGQDPQFLISFYEKMQSDKGSIPDRFSAQQFSDYHSELNMSSLELGDSALYFCASSQGGVNTEAFFGQGTRLTVV.

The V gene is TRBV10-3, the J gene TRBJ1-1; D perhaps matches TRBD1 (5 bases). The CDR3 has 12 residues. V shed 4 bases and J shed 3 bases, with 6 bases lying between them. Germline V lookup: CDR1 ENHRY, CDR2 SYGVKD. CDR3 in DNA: TGTGCCATCAGTGCACAGGACACTGAAGCTTTCTTT. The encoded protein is CAISAQDTEAFF.

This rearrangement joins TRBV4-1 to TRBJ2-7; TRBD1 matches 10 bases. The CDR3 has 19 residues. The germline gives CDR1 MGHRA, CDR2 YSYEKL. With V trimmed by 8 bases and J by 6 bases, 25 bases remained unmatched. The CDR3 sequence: CASAAPVGQGLGAAFEQYF. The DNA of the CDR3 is TGCGCCAGCGCAGCCCCGGTGGGACAGGGGCTCGGGGCCGCTTTCGAGCAGTACTTC.

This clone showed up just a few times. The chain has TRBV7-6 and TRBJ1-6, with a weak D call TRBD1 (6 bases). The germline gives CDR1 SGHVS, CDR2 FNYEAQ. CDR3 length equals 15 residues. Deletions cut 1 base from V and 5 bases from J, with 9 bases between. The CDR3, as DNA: TGTGCCAGCAGCTTAGGGACAGTCCATAATTCACCCCTCCACTTT. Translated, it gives CASSLGTVHNSPLHF.

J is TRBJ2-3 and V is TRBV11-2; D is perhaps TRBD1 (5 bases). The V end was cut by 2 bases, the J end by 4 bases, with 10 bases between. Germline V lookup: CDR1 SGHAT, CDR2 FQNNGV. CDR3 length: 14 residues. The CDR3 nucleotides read TGTGCCAGCAGCTTATTCCAGGGTGCAGATACGCAGTATTTT. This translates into CASSLFQGADTQYF.

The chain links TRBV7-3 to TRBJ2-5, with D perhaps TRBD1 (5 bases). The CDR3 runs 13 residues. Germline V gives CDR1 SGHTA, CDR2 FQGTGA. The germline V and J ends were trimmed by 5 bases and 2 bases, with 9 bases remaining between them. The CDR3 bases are TGTGCCAGCAGCCGGACAAATCAAGAGACCCAGTACTTC. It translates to CASSRTNQETQYF.

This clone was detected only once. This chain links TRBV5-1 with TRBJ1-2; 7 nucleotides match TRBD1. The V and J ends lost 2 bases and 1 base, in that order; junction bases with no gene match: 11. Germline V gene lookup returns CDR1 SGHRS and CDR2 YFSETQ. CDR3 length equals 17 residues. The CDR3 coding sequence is TGCGCCAGCAGCTTATCACAGGGCAGGGGGGTTAACTATGGCTACACCTTC. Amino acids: CASSLSQGRGVNYGYTF.

The CDR3 DNA reads as TGTGCCAGCACGAGATCCTACCAAGAGACCCAGTACTTC. Translation gives CASTRSYQETQYF. J is TRBJ2-5 and V is TRBV7-2, with D hard to call. Looked up from germline, CDR1 is SGHTA and CDR2 is FQGNSA. Trimming removed 7 bases from V and 0 bases from J, with 9 bases in between. This CDR3 comprises 13 residues.

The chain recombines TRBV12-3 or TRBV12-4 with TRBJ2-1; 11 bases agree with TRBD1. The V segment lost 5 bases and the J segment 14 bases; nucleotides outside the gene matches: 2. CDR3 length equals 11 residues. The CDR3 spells CASSRDRGEFF. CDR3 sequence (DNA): TGTGCCAGCAGTCGGGACAGGGGGGAGTTCTTC.